In its sample, the clone carrying this TCR beta chain was seen a few times. Antigen unknown. MiXCR, run by TCRdb on the 5' RACE reads, gives a single entry per CDR3 protein. The table lists more than 350,000 distinct CDR3 sequences, 11% of them singletons. CDR3 length: 15 residues. Trimming removed 0 bases from V and 5 bases from J, with 13 bases in between. In germline, CDR1 is SGHNT, CDR2 YYREEE (reference sequence). The data were obtained in a study of T cells after yellow fever vaccination. General study results and limits: Any FACS-sorted repertoire could hold abundant clonotypes that contaminate it from the bulk population. Researchers report a weaker secondary response that nonetheless peaked faster, day 5 versus 15. Post-booster repertoires again held most primary-vaccination clones (96% CD4, over 80% CD8).

Material: PBMCs, obtained on the day of the first yellow fever vaccination. The origin of this receptor is a man aged 18-30 years who received the YFV17D yellow fever vaccine. V and J are TRBV5-4 and TRBJ2-3, with a tentative D call TRBD2 (5 bases). CDR3 DNA sequence: TGTGCCAGCAGCTTGGATGCGGGCCGAGTAGATACGCAGTATTTT. This translates into CASSLDAGRVDTQYF.